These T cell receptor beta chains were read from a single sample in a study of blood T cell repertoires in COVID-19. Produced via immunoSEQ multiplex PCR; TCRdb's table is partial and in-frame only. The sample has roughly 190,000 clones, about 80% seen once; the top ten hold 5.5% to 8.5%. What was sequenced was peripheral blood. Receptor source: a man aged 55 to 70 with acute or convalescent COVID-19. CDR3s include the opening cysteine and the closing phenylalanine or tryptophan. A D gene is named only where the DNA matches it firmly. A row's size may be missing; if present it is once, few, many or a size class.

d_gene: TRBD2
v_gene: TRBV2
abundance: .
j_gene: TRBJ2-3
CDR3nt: TGTGCCAGCAGTTACGGGGGGGCCGATACGCAGTATTTT
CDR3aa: CASSYGGADTQYF

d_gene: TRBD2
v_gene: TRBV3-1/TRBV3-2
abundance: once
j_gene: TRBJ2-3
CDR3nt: TGTGCCAGCAGCCAAGTCCCTAGCGGGGGGCCTAGCACAGATACGCAGTATTTT
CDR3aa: CASSQVPSGGPSTDTQYF

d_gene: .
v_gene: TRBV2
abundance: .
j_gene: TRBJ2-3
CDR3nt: TGTGCCAGCAGCCAACTTCACCCGGGCACAGATACGCAGTATTTT
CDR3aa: CASSQLHPGTDTQYF

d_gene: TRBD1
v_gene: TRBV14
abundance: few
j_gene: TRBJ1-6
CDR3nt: TGTGCCAGCAGCCAAGATATAGGGACAGGCTTTAATTCACCCCTCCACTTT
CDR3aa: CASSQDIGTGFNSPLHF

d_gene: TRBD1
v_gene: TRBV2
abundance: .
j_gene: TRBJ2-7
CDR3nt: TGTGCCAGCGAATCCCGGGACAGGGGGCGGGAGCAGTACTTC
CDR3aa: CASESRDRGREQYF

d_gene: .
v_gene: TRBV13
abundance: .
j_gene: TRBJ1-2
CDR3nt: TGTGCCAGCAGCCTGGACAGAGACTATGGCTACACCTTC
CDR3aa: CASSLDRDYGYTF

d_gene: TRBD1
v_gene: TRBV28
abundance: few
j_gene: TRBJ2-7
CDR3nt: TGTGCCAGCAGTTCCGGGACAGGGTCCTACGAGCAGTACTTC
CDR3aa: CASSSGTGSYEQYF

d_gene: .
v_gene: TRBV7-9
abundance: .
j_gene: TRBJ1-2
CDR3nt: TGTGCCAGCAGCTCCGGGGGGCTCTATGGCTACACCTTC
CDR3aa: CASSSGGLYGYTF

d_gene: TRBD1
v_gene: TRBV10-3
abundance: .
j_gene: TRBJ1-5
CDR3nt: TGTGCCATCAGACCCGGGACAGGGAATCAGCCCCAGCATTTT
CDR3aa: CAIRPGTGNQPQHF

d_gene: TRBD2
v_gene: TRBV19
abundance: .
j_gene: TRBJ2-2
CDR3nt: TGTGCCAGTAGTCGGCGGTCCCAGACTAGCGGGAGGGCATCTGCCGGGGAGCTGTTTTTT
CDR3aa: CASSRRSQTSGRASAGELFF

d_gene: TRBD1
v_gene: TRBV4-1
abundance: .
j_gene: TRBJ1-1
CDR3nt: TGCGCCAGCAGCCTAGGGGGCAGGAACACTGAAGCTTTCTTT
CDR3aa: CASSLGGRNTEAFF

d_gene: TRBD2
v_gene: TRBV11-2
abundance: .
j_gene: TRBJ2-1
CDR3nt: TGTGCCAGCAGCGGACTAGTAACTTCCAATGAGCAGTTCTTC
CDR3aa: CASSGLVTSNEQFF

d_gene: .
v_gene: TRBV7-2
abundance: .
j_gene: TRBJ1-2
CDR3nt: TGTGCCAGCAGCTGGAGGGAGGATGGCTACACCTTC
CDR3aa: CASSWREDGYTF

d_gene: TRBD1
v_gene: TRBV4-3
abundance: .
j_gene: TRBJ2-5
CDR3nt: TGCGCCAGCAGCCAAGGGACAGGAACCCAAGAGACCCAGTACTTC
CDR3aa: CASSQGTGTQETQYF

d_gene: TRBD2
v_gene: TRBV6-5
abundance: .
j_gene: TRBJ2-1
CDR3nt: TGTGCCAGCAGTTACAGCGGGGGGGCCGACAATGAGCAGTTCTTC
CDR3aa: CASSYSGGADNEQFF

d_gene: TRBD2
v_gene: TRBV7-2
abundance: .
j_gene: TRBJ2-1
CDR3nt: TGTGCCAGCAGCCTCGTAGCGGGGGGCCGCGACAATGAGCAGTTCTTC
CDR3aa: CASSLVAGGRDNEQFF

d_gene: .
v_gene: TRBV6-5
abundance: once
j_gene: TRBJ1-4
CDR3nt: TGTGCCAGCTATAATGAAAAACTGTTTTTT
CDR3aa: CASYNEKLFF

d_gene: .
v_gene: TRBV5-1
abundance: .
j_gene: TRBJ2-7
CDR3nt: TGCGCCAGCAGTCGTTCTAACGAGCAGTACTTC
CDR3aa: CASSRSNEQYF

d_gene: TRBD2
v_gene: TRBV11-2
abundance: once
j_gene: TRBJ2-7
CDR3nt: TGTGCCAGCAGCTTAGTTGGGCTAACTAGCGCCGAGCAGTACTTC
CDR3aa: CASSLVGLTSAEQYF

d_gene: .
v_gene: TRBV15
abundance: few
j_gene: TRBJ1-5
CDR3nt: TGTGCCACCAGCCTAAGGGCACAGGGATCATCGCCCCAGCATTTT
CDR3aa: CATSLRAQGSSPQHF

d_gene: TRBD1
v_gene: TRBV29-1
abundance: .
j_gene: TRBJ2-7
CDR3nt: TGCAGCGGGGGGTTTGACAGGGCCTACGAGCAGTACTTC
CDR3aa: CSGGFDRAYEQYF

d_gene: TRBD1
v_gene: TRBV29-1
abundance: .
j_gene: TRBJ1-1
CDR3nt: TGCAGCGTGCTACACAGGGGTCAGAGCACTGAAGCTTTCTTT
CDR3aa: CSVLHRGQSTEAFF

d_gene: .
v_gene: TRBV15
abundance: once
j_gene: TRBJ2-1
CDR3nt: TGTGCCACCAGCAGAGATCTCGGTGAGCAGTTCTTC
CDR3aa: CATSRDLGEQFF

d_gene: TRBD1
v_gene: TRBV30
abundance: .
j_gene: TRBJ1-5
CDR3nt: TGTGCCTGGAGGCCGACAGGGATAGGCAATCAGCCCCAGCATTTT
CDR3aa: CAWRPTGIGNQPQHF

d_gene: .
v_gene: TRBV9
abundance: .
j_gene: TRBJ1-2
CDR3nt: TGTGCCAGCAGCCCCCCCTTGGACAGAAACTATGGCTACACCTTC
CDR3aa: CASSPPLDRNYGYTF

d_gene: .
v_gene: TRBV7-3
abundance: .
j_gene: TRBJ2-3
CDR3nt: TGTGCCAGCAGCCAGGGGCCAGGGCCTCCAGATACGCAGTATTTT
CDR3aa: CASSQGPGPPDTQYF

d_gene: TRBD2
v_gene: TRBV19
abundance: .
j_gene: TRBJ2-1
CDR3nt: TGTGCCAGTAGTATCGGTACGGGAGGGCCTCGTTCCTACAATGAGCAGTTCTTC
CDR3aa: CASSIGTGGPRSYNEQFF

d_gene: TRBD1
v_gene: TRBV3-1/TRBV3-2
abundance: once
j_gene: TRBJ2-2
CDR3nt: TGTGCCAGCAGCCGTCGGACAGGGGGGTTCACCGGGGAGCTGTTTTTT
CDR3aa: CASSRRTGGFTGELFF

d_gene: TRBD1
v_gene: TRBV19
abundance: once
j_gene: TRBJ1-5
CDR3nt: TGTGCCAGTACCCTATACGGGACAGTTAATCAGCCCCAGCATTTT
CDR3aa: CASTLYGTVNQPQHF

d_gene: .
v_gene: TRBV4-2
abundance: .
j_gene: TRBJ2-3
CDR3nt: TGTGCCAGCAGCCAAGCGGGGACAGATACGCAGTATTTT
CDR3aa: CASSQAGTDTQYF

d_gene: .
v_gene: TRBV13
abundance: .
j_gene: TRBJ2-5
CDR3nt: TGTGCCAGCAGCTTAGGTCGGTCTCAAGAGACCCAGTACTTC
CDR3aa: CASSLGRSQETQYF

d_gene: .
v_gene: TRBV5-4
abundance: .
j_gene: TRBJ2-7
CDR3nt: TGTGCCAGCAGCAACAGGACGGGTATGGAGCAGTACTTC
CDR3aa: CASSNRTGMEQYF

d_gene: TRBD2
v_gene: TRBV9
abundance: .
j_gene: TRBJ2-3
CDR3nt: TGTGCCAGCAGCCCGAGAAGGGCTAGCGGGACCCCAGATACGCAGTATTTT
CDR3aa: CASSPRRASGTPDTQYF

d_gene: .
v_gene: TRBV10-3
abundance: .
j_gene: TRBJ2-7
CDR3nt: TGTGCCATCAGTCCGTCGGGGACCTACGAGCAGTACTTC
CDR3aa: CAISPSGTYEQYF

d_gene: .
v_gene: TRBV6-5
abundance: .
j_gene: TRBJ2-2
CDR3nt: TGTGCCAGCAGAAAGAAAGGGGACACCGGGGAGCTGTTTTTT
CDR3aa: CASRKKGDTGELFF

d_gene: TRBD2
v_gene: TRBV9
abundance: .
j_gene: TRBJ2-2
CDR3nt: TGTGCCAGCAGCGTGGGTAGCGGGGCGCTCACCGGGGAGCTGTTTTTT
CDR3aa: CASSVGSGALTGELFF

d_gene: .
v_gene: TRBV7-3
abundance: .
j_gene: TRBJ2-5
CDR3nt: TGTGCCAGCAGTCGTGGGGGGGCGCAAGAGACCCAGTACTTC
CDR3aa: CASSRGGAQETQYF

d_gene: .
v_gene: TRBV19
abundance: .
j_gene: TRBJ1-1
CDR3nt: TGTGCCAGTAACGGGGGGCCTGAAGCTTTCTTT
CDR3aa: CASNGGPEAFF

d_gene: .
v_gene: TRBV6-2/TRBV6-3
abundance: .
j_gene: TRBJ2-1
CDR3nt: TGTGCCAGCAGTTACTCAGGCTATGGCGGGCAGTTCTTC
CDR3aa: CASSYSGYGGQFF

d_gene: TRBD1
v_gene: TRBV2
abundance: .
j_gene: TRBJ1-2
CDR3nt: TGTGCCAGCAGTGAAGGCAGGGGGGATGGCTACACCTTC
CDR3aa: CASSEGRGDGYTF

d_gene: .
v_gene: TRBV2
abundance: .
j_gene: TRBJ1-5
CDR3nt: TGTGCCAGCAGAGAACAGGGTTGGGGTAGTGGCAATCAGCCCCAGCATTTT
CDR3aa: CASREQGWGSGNQPQHF

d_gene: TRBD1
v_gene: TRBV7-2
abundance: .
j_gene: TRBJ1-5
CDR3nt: TGTGCCAGCAGCGTAAACAGGGGGAAGGAGCCCCAGCATTTT
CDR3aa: CASSVNRGKEPQHF

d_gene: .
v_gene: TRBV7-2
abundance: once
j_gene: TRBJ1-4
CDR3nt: TGTGCCAGCAGCCCCGGGAAAGGGTTCAATGAAAAACTGTTTTTT
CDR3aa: CASSPGKGFNEKLFF

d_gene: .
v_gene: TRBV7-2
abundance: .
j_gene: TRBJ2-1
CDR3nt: TGTGCCAGCAGCTTAGCGCACTACTCCTACAATGAGCAGTTCTTC
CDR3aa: CASSLAHYSYNEQFF

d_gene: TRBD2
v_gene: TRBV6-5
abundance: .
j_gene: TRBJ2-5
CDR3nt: TGTGCCAGCAATTGGAGCGGGGGGCCCCAAGAGACCCAGTACTTC
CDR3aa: CASNWSGGPQETQYF

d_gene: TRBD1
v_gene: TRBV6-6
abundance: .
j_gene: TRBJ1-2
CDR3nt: TGTGCCAGCAGTTATGGAGACAGGGTGGGGGGCTACACCTTC
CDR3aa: CASSYGDRVGGYTF

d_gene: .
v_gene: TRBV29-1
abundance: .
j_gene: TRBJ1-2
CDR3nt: TGCAGCGTTGAAGGGGGGGGAACGGATGGCTACACCTTC
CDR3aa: CSVEGGGTDGYTF

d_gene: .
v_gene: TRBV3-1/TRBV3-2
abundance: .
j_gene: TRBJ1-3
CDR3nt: TGTGCCAGCATAGGGGGTACAGGGTACGGAAACACCATATATTTT
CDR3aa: CASIGGTGYGNTIYF

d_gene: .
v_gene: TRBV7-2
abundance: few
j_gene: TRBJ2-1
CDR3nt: TGTGCCAGCAGCTCGGCTACAGGGAGCCGAGAAGAGCAGTTCTTC
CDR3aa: CASSSATGSREEQFF

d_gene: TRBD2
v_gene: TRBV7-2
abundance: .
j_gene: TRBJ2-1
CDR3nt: TGTGCCAGCAGCTTAAGCGGGAGGGCCGGTAATGAGCAGTTCTTC
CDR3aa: CASSLSGRAGNEQFF

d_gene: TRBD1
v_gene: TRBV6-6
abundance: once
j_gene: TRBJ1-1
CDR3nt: TGTGCCAGCAGTTCGCCGACAGGGGGGAACACTGAAGCTTTCTTT
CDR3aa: CASSSPTGGNTEAFF

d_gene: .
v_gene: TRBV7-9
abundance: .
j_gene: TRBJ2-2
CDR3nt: TGTGCCAGCAGCTCGTTCGGGACGAACACCGGGGAGCTGTTTTTT
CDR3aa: CASSSFGTNTGELFF

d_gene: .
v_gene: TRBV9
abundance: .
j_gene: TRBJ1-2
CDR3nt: TGTGCCAGCAGCGTAGATGGAGGGTTTGGTGGCTACACCTTC
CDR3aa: CASSVDGGFGGYTF

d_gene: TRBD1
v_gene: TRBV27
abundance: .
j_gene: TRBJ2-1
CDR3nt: TGTGCCAGCACCTCCCTGGGGACAGCATACAATGAGCAGTTCTTC
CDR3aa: CASTSLGTAYNEQFF